The source of this T cell receptor beta chain is a study of control samples from healthy donors and cancer patients. This clone was counted a single time. Repertoires were generated with immunoSEQ multiplex PCR, while TCRdb's copy carries only in-frame clones and drops some. The table records more than 100,000 clones, approximately 89% of them present only once. V was trimmed by 5 bases and J by 0 bases, leaving 15 bases between them. The germline gives CDR1 SGHDT, CDR2 YYEEEE. This CDR3 spans 15 amino acids. The TCR comes from a man aged 18 to 29 in good health. The V and J genes are TRBV5-6 and TRBJ2-7, with D maybe TRBD1 (6 bases). The sample was blood. CDR3 region: CASSSRQANSYEQYF. The DNA for the CDR3 is TGTGCCAGCAGTTCTCGACAGGCGAACTCCTACGAGCAGTACTTC.